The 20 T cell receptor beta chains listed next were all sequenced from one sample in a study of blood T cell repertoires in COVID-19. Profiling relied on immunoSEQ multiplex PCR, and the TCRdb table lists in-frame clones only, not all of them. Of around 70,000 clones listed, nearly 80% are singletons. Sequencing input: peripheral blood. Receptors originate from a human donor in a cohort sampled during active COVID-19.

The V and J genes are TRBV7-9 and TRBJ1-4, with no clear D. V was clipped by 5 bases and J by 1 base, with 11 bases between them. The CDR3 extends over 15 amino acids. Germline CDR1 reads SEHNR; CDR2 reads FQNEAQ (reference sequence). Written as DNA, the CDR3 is TGTGCCAGCAGCGCCTACAGTAGAACTAATGAAAAACTGTTTTTT. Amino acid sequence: CASSAYSRTNEKLFF.

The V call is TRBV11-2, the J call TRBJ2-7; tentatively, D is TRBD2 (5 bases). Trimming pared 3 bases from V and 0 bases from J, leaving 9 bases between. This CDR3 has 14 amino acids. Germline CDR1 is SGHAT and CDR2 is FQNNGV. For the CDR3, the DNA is TGTGCCAGCAGCTTGGACTCTCGCTCCTACGAGCAGTACTTC. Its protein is CASSLDSRSYEQYF.

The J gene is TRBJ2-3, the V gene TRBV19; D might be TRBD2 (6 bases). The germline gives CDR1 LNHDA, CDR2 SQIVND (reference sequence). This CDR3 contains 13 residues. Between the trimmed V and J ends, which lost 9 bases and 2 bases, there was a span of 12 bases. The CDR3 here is CASRGLNTDTQYF. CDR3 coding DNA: TGTGCCAGCCGGGGACTGAACACAGATACGCAGTATTTT.

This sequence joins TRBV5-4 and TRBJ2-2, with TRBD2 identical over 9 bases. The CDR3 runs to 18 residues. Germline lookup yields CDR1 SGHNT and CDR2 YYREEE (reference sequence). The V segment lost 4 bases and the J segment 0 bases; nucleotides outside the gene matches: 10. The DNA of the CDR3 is TGTGCCAGCAGCCGTGCCCCCAGCGGGGGGACGAACACCGGGGAGCTGTTTTTT. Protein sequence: CASSRAPSGGTNTGELFF. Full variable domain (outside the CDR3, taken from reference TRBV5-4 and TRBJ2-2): ETGVTQSPTHLIKTRGQQVTLRCSSQSGHNTVSWYQQALGQGPQFIFQYYREEENGRGNFPPRFSGLQFPNYSSELNVNALELDDSALYLCASSRAPSGGTNTGELFFGEGSRLTVL.

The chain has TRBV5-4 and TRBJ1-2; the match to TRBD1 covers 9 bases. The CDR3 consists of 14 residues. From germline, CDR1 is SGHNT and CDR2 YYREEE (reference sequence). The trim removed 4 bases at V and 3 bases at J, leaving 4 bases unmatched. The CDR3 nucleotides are TGTGCCAGCAGCCTACAGGGGGCAGACTATGGCTACACCTTC. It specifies CASSLQGADYGYTF.

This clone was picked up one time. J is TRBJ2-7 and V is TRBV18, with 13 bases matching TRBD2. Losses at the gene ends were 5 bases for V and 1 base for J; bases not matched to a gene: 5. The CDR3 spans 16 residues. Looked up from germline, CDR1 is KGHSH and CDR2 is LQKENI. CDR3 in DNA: TGTGCCAGCTCAAAAGGACTAGCGGGAGTTTCCTACGAGCAGTACGTC. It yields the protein CASSKGLAGVSYEQYV.

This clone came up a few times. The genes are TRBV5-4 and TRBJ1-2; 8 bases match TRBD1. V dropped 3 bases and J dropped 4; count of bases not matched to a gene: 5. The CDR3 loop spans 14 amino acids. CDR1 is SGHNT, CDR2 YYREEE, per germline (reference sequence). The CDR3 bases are TGTGCCAGCAGCTGGACAGGGAGGGGCTATGGCTACACCTTC. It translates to CASSWTGRGYGYTF.

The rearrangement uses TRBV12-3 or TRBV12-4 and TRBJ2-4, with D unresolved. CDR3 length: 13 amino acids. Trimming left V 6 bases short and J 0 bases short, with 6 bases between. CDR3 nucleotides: TGTGCCAGCAGCGAGCTAGCCAAAAACATTCAGTACTTC. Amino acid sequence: CASSELAKNIQYF.

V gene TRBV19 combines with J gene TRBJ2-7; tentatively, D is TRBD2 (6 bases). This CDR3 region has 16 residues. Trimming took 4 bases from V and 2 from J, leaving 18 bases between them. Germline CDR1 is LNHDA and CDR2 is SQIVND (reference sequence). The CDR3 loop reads CASSRRVGAATYEQYV. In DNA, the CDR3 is TGTGCCAGTAGTAGGAGGGTAGGAGCGGCCACCTACGAGCAGTACGTC.

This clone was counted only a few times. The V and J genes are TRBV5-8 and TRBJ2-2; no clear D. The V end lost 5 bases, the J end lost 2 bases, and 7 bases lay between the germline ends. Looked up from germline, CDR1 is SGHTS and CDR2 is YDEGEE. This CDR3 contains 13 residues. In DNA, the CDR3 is TGTGCCAGCAGGAATCTAAACACCGGGGAGCTGTTTTTT. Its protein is CASRNLNTGELFF. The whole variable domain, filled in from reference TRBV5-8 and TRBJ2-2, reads EAGVTQSPTHLIKTRGQQATLRCSPISGHTSVYWYQQALGLGLQFLLWYDEGEERNRGNFPPRFSGRQFPNYSSELNVNALELEDSALYLCASRNLNTGELFFGEGSRLTVL.

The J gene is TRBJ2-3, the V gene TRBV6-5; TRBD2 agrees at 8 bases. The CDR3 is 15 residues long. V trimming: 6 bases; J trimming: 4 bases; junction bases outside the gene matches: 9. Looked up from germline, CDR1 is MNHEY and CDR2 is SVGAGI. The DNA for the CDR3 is TGTGCCAGCAGCCTGGCGGGGGGCTTGGCAGATACGCAGTATTTT. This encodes CASSLAGGLADTQYF.

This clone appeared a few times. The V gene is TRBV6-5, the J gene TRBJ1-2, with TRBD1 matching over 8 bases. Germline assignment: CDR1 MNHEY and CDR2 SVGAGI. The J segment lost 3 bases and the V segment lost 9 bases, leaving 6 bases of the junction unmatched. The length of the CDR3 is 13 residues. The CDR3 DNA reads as TGTGCCAGTTTGGACAGGGCGTACTATGGCTACACCTTC. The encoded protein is CASLDRAYYGYTF.

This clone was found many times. The CDR3 nucleotides read TGTGCCAGCAGCAACGGGGGAGCGGGAGTCTCCCACGAGCAGTACGTC. It is translated as CASSNGGAGVSHEQYV. The V gene is TRBV21-1, the J gene TRBJ2-7; the DNA was not used to check the table's D call, TRBD2. TRBV21-1 is flagged as a pseudogene. CDR3 length: 16 residues.

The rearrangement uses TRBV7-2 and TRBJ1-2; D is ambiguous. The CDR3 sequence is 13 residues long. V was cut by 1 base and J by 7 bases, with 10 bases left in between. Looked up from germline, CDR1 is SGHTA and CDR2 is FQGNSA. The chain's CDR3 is CASSLDLSGGYTF. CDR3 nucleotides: TGTGCCAGCAGCTTAGACCTATCGGGTGGCTACACCTTC.

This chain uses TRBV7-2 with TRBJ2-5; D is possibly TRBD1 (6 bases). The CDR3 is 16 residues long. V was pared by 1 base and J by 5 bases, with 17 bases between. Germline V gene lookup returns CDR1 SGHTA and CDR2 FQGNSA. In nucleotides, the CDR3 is TGTGCCAGCAGCTTAGATATGACAGGACGGCGGGAGACCCAGTACTTC. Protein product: CASSLDMTGRRETQYF.

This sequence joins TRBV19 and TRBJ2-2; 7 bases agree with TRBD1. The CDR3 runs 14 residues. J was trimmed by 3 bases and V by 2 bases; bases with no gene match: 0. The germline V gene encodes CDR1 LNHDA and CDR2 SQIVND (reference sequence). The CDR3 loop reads CASSIQGDTGELFF. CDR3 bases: TGTGCCAGTAGTATACAGGGGGACACCGGGGAGCTGTTTTTT.

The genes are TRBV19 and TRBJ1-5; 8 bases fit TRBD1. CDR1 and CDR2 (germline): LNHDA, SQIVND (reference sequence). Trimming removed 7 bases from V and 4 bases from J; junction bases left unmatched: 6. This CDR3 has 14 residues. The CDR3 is CASTPRDRNQPQHF. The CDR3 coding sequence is TGTGCCAGTACACCCCGGGACAGGAATCAGCCCCAGCATTTT. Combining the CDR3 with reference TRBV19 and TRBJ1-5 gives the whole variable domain DGGITQSPKYLFRKEGQNVTLSCEQNLNHDAMYWYRQDPGQGLRLIYYSQIVNDFQKGDIAEGYSVSREKKESFPLTVTSAQKNPTAFYLCASTPRDRNQPQHFGDGTRLSIL.

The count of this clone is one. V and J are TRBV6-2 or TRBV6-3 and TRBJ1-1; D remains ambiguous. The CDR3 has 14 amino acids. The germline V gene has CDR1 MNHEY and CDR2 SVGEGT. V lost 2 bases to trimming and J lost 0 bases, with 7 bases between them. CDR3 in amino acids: CASSYVRVNTEAFF. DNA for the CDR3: TGTGCCAGCAGTTACGTACGAGTGAACACTGAAGCTTTCTTT.

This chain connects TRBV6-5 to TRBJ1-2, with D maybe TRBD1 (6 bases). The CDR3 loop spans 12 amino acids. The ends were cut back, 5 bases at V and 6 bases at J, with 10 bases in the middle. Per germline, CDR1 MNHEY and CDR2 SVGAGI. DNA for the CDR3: TGTGCCAGCAGTCCCACAGGGAATGGCTACACCTTC. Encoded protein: CASSPTGNGYTF.

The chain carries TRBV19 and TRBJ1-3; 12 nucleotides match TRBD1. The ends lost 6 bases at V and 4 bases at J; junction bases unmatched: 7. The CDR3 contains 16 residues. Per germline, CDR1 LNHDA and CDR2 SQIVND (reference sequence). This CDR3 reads CASRTGTGGSGNTIYF. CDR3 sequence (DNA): TGTGCCAGTAGAACCGGGACAGGGGGCTCCGGAAACACCATATATTTT.